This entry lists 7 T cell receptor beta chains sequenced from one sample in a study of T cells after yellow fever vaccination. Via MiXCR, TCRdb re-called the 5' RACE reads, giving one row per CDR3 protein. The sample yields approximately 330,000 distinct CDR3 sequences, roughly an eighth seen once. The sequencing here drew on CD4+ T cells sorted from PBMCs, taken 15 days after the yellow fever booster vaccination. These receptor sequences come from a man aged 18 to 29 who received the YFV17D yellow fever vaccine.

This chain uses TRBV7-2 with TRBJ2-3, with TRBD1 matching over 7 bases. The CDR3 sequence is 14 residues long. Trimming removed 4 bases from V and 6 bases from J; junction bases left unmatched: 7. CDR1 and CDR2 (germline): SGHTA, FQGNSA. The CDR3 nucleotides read TGTGCCAGCAGCTCGCAATTGACAGGGGATACGCAGTATTTT. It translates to CASSSQLTGDTQYF. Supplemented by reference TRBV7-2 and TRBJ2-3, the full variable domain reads GAGVSQSPSNKVTEKGKDVELRCDPISGHTALYWYRQSLGQGLEFLIYFQGNSAPDKSGLPSDRFSAERTGGSVSTLTIQRTQQEDSAVYLCASSSQLTGDTQYFGPGTRLTVL.

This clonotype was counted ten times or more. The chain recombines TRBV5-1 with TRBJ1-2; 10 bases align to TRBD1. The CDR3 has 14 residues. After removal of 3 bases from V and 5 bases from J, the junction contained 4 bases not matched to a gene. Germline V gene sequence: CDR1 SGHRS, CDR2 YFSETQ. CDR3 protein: CASSSGQGDYGYTF. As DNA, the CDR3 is TGCGCCAGCAGCTCCGGACAGGGGGATTATGGCTACACCTTC.

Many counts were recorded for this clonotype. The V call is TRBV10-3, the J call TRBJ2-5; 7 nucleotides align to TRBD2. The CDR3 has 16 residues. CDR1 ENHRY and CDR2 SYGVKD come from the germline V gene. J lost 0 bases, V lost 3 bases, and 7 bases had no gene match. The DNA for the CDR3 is TGTGCCATCAGTGAACGGATGGGGGGGTACCAAGAGACCCAGTACTTC. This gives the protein CAISERMGGYQETQYF.

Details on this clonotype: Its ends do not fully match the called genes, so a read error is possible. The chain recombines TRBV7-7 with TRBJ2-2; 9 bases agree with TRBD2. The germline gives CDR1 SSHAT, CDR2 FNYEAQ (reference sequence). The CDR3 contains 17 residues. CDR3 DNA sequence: TGTGCTAGCAGCGGGGGAGTAGCGGGGGCCTACACCGGGGAGCTGTTTTTT. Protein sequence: CASSGGVAGAYTGELFF.

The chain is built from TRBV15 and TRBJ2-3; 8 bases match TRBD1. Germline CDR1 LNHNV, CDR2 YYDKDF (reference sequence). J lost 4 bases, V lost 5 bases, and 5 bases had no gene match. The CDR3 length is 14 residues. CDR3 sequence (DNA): TGTGCCACCAGCGACGGACAGGGACCAGATACGCAGTATTTT. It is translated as CATSDGQGPDTQYF.

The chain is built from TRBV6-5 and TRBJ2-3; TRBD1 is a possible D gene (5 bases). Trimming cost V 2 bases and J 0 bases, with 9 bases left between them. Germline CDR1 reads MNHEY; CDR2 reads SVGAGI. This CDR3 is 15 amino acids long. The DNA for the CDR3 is TGTGCCAGCAGTTACACCCGACAGAGCACAGATACGCAGTATTTT. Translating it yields CASSYTRQSTDTQYF.

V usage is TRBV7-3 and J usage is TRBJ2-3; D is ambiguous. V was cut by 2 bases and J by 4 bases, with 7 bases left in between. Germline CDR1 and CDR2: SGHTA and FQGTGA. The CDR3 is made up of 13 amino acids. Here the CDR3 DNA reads TGTGCCAGCAGCTTATTCCAGGCAGATACGCAGTATTTT. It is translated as CASSLFQADTQYF.